This TCR beta chain appears in the sequencing data of a study of Graves' ophthalmopathy and Graves' hyperthyroidism. Study-wide results and caveats: Between ophthalmopathy and stable hyperthyroidism, a 13-signature model drew a separation with approximately 90% sensitivity and approximately 77% specificity.

Establishment of the diagnosis relied upon clinical symptoms, serum thyroxine, TRAb, thyroid ultrasound and orbital computed tomography. RNA served as the template for amplifying TCR beta CDR3 regions. After a first-round RT-PCR with HTBI primers, a second-round multiplex PCR was run. TCRdb reprocessed the multiplex PCR reads with MiXCR, giving one entry per CDR3 protein. The sample shows roughly 700,000 distinct CDR3 sequences, about 44% of them seen only once. A remark on this clonotype: Antigen specificity is unknown.

CDR3 length: 13 residues. The germline V gene encodes CDR1 LNHDA and CDR2 SQIVND (reference sequence). V was shortened by 8 bases and J by 3 bases, with 14 bases between the two germline ends. The specimen was peripheral blood. The origin of this receptor is an adult man with Graves' ophthalmopathy. The chain links TRBV19 to TRBJ2-7; D possibly corresponds to TRBD1 (6 bases). The CDR3 loop reads CASSQGSYYEQYF. The CDR3 DNA reads as TGTGCCAGTTCGCAGGGGTCCTACTACGAGCAGTACTTC.